The 17 T cell receptor beta chains below were found in one sample sequenced in a study of T cells expressing NK-cell markers. TCRdb re-called the 5' RACE reads and gives one entry per CDR3 protein, without DNA. Recorded for this sample: around 550,000 distinct CDR3 sequences. Source material: blood T cells: a sorted CD56 or NKG2C T cell subset, CD4+ or CD8+ T cells, or bulk PBMC T cells (not recorded which). The receptors here all came from a man between 18 and 29 years old in good health.

The chain uses TRBV10-2 and TRBJ2-2; TCRdb returns TRBD1, unconfirmable since there is no DNA. CDR1 is WSHSY and CDR2 is SAAADI in the germline V gene. The CDR3 has 13 amino acids. The CDR3 spells CATEGDSTGELFF.

This sequence joins TRBV15 and TRBJ2-5. This CDR3 comprises 12 residues. The germline gives CDR1 LNHNV, CDR2 YYDKDF (reference sequence). CDR3 sequence: CATSRDAETQYF.

The rearrangement uses TRBV19 and TRBJ1-5. Germline-derived CDR1 and CDR2 are LNHDA and SQIVND (reference sequence). The CDR3 covers 15 residues. This CDR3 is CASSMIGTGNQPQHF.

The chain joins TRBV5-1 to TRBJ2-2. The length of the CDR3 is 14 residues. CDR1 is SGHRS, CDR2 YFSETQ, per germline. The CDR3 protein is CASKISTNTGELFF.

This chain joins TRBV20-1 and TRBJ2-5; checking the TCRdb D call of TRBD2 is not possible without DNA. Germline V CDR1 and CDR2: DFQATT, SNEGSKA (reference sequence). This CDR3 contains 14 residues. CDR3 in amino acids: CSAGLAGGPKTQYF.

This chain connects TRBV7-3 to TRBJ2-5; TCRdb outputs TRBD1, but without DNA this stays unchecked. In germline, CDR1 is SGHTA, CDR2 FQGTGA. This CDR3 is 13 amino acids long. The CDR3 sequence: CASSGGPGETQYF.

The genes are TRBV7-9 and TRBJ2-5; TCRdb returns TRBD1, unconfirmable since there is no DNA. Per germline, CDR1 SEHNR and CDR2 FQNEAQ (reference sequence). This CDR3 region has 17 residues. CDR3: CASSLSTGTARGETQYF.

The chain joins TRBV5-1 to TRBJ1-1; TCRdb designates TRBD1, a call that cannot be tested without DNA. This CDR3 is 15 amino acids long. Germline assignment: CDR1 SGHRS and CDR2 YFSETQ. CDR3 sequence: CASSLDGQRGTEAFF.

The chain has TRBV10-3 and TRBJ2-1; the D call of TRBD2 rests on TCRdb alone, since no DNA is present to check it. From germline, CDR1 is ENHRY and CDR2 SYGVKD. This CDR3 contains 15 residues. CDR3 in amino acids: CAISDGTRVYNEQFF.

The V call is TRBV28, the J call TRBJ2-7; TCRdb designates TRBD2, a call that cannot be tested without DNA. The germline V gene has CDR1 MDHEN and CDR2 SYDVKM. The CDR3 is made up of 14 amino acids. The CDR3 spells CASSLGSGLYEQYF.

The rearrangement uses TRBV7-3 and TRBJ2-7; TCRdb gives TRBD1 as the D gene, but with no DNA this cannot be confirmed. In germline, CDR1 is SGHTA, CDR2 FQGTGA. This CDR3 has 13 residues. CDR3 residues: CASSQGTGLEQYF.

This chain uses TRBV6-6 with TRBJ1-1; TCRdb calls TRBD1, which cannot be checked without DNA. CDR1 and CDR2 from the germline V gene are MNHNY and SVGAGI (reference sequence). The CDR3 runs to 13 residues. CDR3: CASMPRGVTEAFF.

The CDR3 protein is CASSLETGRETQYF. This chain connects TRBV5-6 to TRBJ2-5; TCRdb outputs TRBD1, but without DNA this stays unchecked. This CDR3 has 14 amino acids. From germline, CDR1 is SGHDT and CDR2 YYEEEE.

V and J are TRBV10-3 and TRBJ2-1; TCRdb proposes TRBD2, but this gene call is untestable without DNA. The CDR3 has 14 residues. Germline CDR1 reads ENHRY; CDR2 reads SYGVKD. The CDR3 reads CAIREGLAVWEQFF.

V gene TRBV9 combines with J gene TRBJ2-3. Germline V gene data show CDR1 as SGDLS and CDR2 as YYNGEE. CDR3 length: 13 amino acids. The CDR3 is CASSDAAVAAQYF.

V is TRBV4-2 and J is TRBJ2-1; TCRdb indicates TRBD2, and absent DNA this call remains unverified. Germline CDR1 and CDR2: LGHNA and YNFKEQ. The CDR3 has 16 amino acids. The CDR3 sequence is CASSQDERAWYNEQFF.

The chain has TRBV4-2 and TRBJ2-7; TCRdb returns TRBD2, unconfirmable since there is no DNA. The CDR3 consists of 16 residues. Germline assignment: CDR1 LGHNA and CDR2 YNFKEQ. CDR3 sequence reads: CASSRTTSGSWHEQYF.